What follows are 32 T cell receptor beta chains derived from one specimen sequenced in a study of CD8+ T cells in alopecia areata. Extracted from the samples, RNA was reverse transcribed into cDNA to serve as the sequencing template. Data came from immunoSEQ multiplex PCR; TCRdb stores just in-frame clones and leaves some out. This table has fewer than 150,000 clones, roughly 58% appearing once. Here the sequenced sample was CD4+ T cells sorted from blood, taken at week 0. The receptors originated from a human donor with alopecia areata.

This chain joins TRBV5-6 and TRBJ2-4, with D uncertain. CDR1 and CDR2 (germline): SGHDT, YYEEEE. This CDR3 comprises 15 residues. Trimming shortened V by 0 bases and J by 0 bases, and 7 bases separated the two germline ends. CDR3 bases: TGTGCCAGCAGCTTGGAACCCTCAGCCAAAAACATTCAGTACTTC. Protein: CASSLEPSAKNIQYF.

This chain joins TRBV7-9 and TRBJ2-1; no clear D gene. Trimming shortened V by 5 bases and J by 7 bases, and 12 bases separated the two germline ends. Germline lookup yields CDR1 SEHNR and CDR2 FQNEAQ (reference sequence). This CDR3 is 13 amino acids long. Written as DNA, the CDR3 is TGTGCCAGCAGCAGAACAGAGATTAATGAGCAGTTCTTC. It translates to CASSRTEINEQFF.

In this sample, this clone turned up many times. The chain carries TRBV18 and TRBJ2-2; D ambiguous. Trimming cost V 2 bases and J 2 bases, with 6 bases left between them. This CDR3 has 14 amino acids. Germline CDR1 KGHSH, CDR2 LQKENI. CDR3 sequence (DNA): TGTGCCAGCTCACCAGATCATAACACCGGGGAGCTGTTTTTT. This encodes CASSPDHNTGELFF.

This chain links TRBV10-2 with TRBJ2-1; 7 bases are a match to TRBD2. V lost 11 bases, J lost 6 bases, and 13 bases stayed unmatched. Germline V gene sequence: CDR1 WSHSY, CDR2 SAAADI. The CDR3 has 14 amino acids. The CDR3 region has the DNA TGCGCCGCGGCGGGGCGGGAGTTTCCCAATGAGCAGTTCTTC. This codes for CAAAGREFPNEQFF.

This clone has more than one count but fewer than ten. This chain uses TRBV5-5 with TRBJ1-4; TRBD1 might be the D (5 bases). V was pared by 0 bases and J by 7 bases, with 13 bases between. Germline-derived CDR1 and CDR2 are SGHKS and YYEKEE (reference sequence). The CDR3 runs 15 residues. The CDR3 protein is CASSLVPGEGEKLFF. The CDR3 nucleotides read TGTGCCAGCAGCTTGGTACCGGGGGAAGGTGAAAAACTGTTTTTT.

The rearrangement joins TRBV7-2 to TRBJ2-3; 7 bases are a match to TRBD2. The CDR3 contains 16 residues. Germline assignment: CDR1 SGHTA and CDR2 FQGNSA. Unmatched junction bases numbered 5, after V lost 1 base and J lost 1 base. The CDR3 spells CASSLGDYPGTDTQYF. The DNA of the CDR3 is TGTGCCAGCAGCTTAGGGGACTACCCCGGCACAGATACGCAGTATTTT.

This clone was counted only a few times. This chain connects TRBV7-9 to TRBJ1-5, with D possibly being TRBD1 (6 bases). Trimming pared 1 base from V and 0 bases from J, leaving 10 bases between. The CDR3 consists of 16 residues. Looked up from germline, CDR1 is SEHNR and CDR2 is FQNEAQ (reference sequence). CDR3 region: CASSLDAGDSNQPQHF. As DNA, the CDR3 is TGTGCCAGCAGCTTAGATGCAGGGGATAGCAATCAGCCCCAGCATTTT. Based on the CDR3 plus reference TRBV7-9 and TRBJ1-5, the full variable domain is DTGVSQNPRHKITKRGQNVTFRCDPISEHNRLYWYRQTLGQGPEFLTYFQNEAQLEKSRLLSDRFSAERPKGSFSTLEIQRTEQGDSAMYLCASSLDAGDSNQPQHFGDGTRLSIL.

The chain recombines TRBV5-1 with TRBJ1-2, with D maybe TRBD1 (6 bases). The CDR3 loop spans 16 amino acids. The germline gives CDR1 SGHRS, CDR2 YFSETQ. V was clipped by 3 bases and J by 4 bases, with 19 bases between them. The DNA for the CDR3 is TGCGCCAGCAGCTCGGGCCACAGGGACCCTTTCTATGGCTACACCTTC. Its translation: CASSSGHRDPFYGYTF. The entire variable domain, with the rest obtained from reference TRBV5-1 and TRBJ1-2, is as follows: KAGVTQTPRYLIKTRGQQVTLSCSPISGHRSVSWYQQTPGQGLQFLFEYFSETQRNKGNFPGRFSGRQFSNSRSEMNVSTLELGDSALYLCASSSGHRDPFYGYTFGSGTRLTVV.

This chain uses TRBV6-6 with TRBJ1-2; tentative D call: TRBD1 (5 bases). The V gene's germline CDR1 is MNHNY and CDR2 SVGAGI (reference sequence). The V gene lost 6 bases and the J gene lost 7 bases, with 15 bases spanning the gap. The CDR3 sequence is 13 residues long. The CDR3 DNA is TGTGCCAGCAGGCAGGCAGGGCGGAGTGGCTACACCTTC. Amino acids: CASRQAGRSGYTF.

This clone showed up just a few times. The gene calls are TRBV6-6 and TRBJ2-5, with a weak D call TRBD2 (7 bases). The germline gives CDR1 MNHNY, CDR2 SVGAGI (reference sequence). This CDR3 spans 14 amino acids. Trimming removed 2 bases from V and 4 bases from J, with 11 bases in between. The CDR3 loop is CASSYGGGSETQYF. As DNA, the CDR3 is TGTGCCAGCAGTTACGGGGGGGGCTCAGAGACCCAGTACTTC.

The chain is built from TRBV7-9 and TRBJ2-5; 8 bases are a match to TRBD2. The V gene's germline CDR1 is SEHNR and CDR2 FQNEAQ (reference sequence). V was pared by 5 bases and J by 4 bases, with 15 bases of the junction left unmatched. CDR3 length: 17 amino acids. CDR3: CASSAAAKRERIETQYF. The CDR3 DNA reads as TGTGCCAGCAGCGCCGCCGCTAAGCGGGAGAGGATAGAGACCCAGTACTTC.

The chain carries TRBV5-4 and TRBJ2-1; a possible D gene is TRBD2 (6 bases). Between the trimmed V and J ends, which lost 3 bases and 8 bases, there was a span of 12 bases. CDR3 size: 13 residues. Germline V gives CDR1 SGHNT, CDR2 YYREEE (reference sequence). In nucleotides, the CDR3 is TGTGCCAGCAGCTCGAAGGGCGGGGATGAGCAGTTCTTC. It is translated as CASSSKGGDEQFF.

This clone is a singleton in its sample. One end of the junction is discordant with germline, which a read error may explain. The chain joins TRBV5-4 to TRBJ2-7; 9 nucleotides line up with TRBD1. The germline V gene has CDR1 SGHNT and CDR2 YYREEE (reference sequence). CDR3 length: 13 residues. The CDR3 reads CASSLGAGTGIVF. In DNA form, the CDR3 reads TGTGCCAGCAGCTTGGGAGCCGGGACAGGGATCGTCTTC. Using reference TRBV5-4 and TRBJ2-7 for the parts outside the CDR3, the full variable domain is ETGVTQSPTHLIKTRGQQVTLRCSSQSGHNTVSWYQQALGQGPQFIFQYYREEENGRGNFPPRFSGLQFPNYSSELNVNALELDDSALYLCASSLGAGTGIVFGPGTRLTVT.

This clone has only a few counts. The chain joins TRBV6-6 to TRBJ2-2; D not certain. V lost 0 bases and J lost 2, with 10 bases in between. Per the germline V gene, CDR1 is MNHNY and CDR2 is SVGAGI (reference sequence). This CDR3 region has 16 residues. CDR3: CASSYSILGNTGELFF. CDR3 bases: TGTGCCAGCAGTTACTCGATTCTGGGTAACACCGGGGAGCTGTTTTTT.

CDR3 DNA sequence: TGCAGCGTTTCCTCCGGACAGGGGAATTCACCCCTCCACTTT. Protein sequence: CSVSSGQGNSPLHF. The chain carries TRBV29-1 and TRBJ1-6, with TRBD1 matching 9 bases. Per the germline V gene, CDR1 is SQVTM and CDR2 is ANQGSEA. This CDR3 region has 14 residues. The trim removed 5 bases at V and 7 bases at J, leaving 6 bases unmatched.

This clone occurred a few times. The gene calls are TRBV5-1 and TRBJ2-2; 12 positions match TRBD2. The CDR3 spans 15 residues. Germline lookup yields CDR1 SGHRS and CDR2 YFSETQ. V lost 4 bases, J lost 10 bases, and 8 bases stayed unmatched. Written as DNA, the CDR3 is TGCGCCAGCAGCGCTGCTAGCGGGAGGGCCGCGGAGCTGTTTTTT. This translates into CASSAASGRAAELFF. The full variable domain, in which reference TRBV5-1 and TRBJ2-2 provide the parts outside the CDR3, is KAGVTQTPRYLIKTRGQQVTLSCSPISGHRSVSWYQQTPGQGLQFLFEYFSETQRNKGNFPGRFSGRQFSNSRSEMNVSTLELGDSALYLCASSAASGRAAELFFGEGSRLTVL.

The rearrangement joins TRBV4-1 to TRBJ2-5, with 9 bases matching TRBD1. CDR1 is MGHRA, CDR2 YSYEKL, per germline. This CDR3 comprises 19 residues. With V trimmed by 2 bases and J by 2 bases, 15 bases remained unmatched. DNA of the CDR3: TGCGCCAGCAGCCAACCCCTGGGGGTGGACAGGGGACCTCAAGAGACCCAGTACTTC. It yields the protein CASSQPLGVDRGPQETQYF.

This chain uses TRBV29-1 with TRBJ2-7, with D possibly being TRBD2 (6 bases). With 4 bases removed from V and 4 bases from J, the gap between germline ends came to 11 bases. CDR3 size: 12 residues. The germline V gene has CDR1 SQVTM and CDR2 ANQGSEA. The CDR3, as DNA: TGCAGCGTTGCGGTAGGGAGGTACGAGCAGTACTTC. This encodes CSVAVGRYEQYF.

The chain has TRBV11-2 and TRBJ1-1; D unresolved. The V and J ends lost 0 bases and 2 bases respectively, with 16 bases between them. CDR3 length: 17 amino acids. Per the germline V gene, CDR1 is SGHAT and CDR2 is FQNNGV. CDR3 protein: CASSLDLLRTENTEAFF. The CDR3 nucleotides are TGTGCCAGCAGCTTAGACCTACTACGGACGGAAAACACTGAAGCTTTCTTT.

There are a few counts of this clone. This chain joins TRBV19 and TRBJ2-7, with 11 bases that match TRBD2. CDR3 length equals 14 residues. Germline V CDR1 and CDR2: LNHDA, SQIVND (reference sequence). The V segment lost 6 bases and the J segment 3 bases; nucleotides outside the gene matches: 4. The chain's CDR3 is CASRLAGDGYEQYF. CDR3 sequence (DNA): TGTGCCAGTAGACTAGCGGGAGATGGCTACGAGCAGTACTTC.

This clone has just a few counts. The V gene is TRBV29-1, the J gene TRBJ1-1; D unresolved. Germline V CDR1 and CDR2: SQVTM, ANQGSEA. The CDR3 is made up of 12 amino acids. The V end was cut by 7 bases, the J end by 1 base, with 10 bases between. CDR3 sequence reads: CSGALKNTEAFF. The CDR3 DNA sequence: TGCAGCGGCGCGCTGAAGAACACTGAAGCTTTCTTT.

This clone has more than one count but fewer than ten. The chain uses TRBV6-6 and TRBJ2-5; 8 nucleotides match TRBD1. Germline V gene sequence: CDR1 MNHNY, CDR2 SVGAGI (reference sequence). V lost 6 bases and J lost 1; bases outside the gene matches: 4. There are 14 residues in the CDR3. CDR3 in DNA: TGTGCCAGCAGATATGGGACAGGCCAAGAGACCCAGTACTTC. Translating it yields CASRYGTGQETQYF.

This CDR3 reads CASSAIQGAGDQPQHF. CDR3 sequence (DNA): TGTGCCAGCAGCGCAATACAGGGGGCAGGGGATCAGCCCCAGCATTTT. This chain connects TRBV7-9 to TRBJ1-5, with 9 bases that match TRBD1. Germline V gene lookup returns CDR1 SEHNR and CDR2 FQNEAQ (reference sequence). This CDR3 has 16 residues. Trimming at V came to 5 bases and at J to 5 bases, leaving 10 bases not matched to a gene.

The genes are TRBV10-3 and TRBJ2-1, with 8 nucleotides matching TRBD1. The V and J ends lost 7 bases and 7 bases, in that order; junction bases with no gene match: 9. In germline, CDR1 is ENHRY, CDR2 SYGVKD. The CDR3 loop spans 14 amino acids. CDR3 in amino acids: CAITEGQGRNEQFF. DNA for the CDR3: TGTGCCATCACCGAAGGACAGGGTAGGAATGAGCAGTTCTTC.

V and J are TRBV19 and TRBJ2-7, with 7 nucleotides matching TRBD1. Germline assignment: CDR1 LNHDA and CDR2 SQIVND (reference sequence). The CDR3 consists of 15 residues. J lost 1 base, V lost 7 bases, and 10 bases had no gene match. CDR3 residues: CASTPGQARSYEQYF. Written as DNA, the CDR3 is TGTGCCAGTACCCCAGGACAGGCGAGATCCTACGAGCAGTACTTC.

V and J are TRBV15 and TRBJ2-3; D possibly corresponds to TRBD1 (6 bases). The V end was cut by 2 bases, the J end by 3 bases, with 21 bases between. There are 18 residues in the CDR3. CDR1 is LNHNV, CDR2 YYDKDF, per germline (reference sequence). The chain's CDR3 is CATSRSSGQGSQTDTQYF. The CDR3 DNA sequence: TGTGCCACCAGCAGATCCTCGGGGCAGGGGTCTCAGACAGATACGCAGTATTTT. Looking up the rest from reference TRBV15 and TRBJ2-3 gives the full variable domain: DAMVIQNPRYQVTQFGKPVTLSCSQTLNHNVMYWYQQKSSQAPKLLFHYYDKDFNNEADTPDNFQSRRPNTSFCFLDIRSPGLGDTAMYLCATSRSSGQGSQTDTQYFGPGTRLTVL.

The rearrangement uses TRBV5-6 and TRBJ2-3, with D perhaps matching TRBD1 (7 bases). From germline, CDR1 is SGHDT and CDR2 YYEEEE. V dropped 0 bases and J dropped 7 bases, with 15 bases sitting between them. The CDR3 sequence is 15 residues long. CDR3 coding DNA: TGTGCCAGCAGCTTGGGCGGGACAGAACCAAATACGCAGTATTTT. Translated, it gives CASSLGGTEPNTQYF.

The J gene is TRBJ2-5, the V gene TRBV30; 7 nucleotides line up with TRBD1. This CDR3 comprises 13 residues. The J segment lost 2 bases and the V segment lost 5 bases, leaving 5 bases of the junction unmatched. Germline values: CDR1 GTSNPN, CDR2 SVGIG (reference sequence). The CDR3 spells CAWDRTGQETQYF. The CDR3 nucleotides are TGTGCCTGGGACAGGACAGGACAAGAGACCCAGTACTTC.

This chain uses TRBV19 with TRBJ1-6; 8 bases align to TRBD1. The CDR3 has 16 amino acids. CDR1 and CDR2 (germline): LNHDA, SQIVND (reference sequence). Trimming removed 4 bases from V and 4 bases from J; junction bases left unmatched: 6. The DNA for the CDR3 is TGTGCCAGTAGTAACTCCGGGACAGGTTATAATTCACCCCTCCACTTT. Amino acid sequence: CASSNSGTGYNSPLHF. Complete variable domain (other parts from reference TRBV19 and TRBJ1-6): DGGITQSPKYLFRKEGQNVTLSCEQNLNHDAMYWYRQDPGQGLRLIYYSQIVNDFQKGDIAEGYSVSREKKESFPLTVTSAQKNPTAFYLCASSNSGTGYNSPLHFGNGTRLTVT.

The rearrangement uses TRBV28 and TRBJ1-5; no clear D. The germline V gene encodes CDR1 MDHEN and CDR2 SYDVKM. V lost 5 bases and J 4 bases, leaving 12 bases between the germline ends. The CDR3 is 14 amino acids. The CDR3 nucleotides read TGTGCCAGCAGTCCGGCCCGTGAAAATCAGCCCCAGCATTTT. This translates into CASSPARENQPQHF. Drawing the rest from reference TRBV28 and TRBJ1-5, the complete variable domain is DVKVTQSSRYLVKRTGEKVFLECVQDMDHENMFWYRQDPGLGLRLIYFSYDVKMKEKGDIPEGYSVSREKKERFSLILESASTNQTSMYLCASSPARENQPQHFGDGTRLSIL.

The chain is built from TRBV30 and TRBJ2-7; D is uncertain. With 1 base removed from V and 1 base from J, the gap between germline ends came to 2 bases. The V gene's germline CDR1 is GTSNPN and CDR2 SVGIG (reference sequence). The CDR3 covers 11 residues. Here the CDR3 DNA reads TGTGCCTGGAGTGGTTCCTACGAGCAGTACTTC. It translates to CAWSGSYEQYF.

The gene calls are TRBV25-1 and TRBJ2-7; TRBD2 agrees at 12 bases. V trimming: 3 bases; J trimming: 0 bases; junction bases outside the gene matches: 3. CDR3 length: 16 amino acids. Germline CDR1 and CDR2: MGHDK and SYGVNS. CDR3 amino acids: CASSDPGLAGSYEQYF. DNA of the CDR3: TGTGCCAGCAGTGACCCGGGACTAGCGGGCTCCTACGAGCAGTACTTC.